The 8 T cell receptor beta chains reported below all come from one sample, sequenced in a study of cytomegalovirus exposure and HLA in healthy donors. The PCR ran on 60 Vbeta and 13 Jbeta primers. Some clones are missing from TCRdb's copy, which holds only in-frame ones; the method was immunoSEQ multiplex PCR. The sample's table shows roughly 46,000 clones. Material for sequencing was PBMCs. The source is a woman between 40 and 50 years old in good health and CMV-seronegative.

The genes are TRBV11-2 and TRBJ1-1; D gene unclear. CDR1 SGHAT and CDR2 FQNNGV come from the germline V gene. The length of the CDR3 is 14 residues. V dropped 1 base and J dropped 4 bases, with 10 bases sitting between them. The CDR3 DNA reads TGTGCCAGCAGCTTAGTAACGGGGAGCACTGAAGCTTTCTTT. This gives the protein CASSLVTGSTEAFF. The full variable domain, in which reference TRBV11-2 and TRBJ1-1 provide the parts outside the CDR3, is EAGVAQSPRYKIIEKRQSVAFWCNPISGHATLYWYQQILGQGPKLLIQFQNNGVVDDSQLPKDRFSAERLKGVDSTLKIQPAKLEDSAVYLCASSLVTGSTEAFFGQGTRLTVV.

The V gene is TRBV4-2, the J gene TRBJ2-7; 10 nucleotides agree with TRBD2. The CDR3 totals 16 residues. V shed 1 base, J shed 4 bases, and the junction held 7 bases outside the gene matches. Looked up from germline, CDR1 is LGHNA and CDR2 is YNFKEQ. CDR3 sequence reads: CASSQVASGSVYEQYF. The CDR3 nucleotides read TGTGCCAGCAGCCAAGTGGCTAGCGGGAGTGTGTACGAGCAGTACTTC.

The chain joins TRBV7-2 to TRBJ1-1; 7 nucleotides agree with TRBD1. CDR1 and CDR2 from the germline V gene are SGHTA and FQGNSA. This CDR3 is 17 amino acids long. Trimming cost V 1 base and J 5 bases; bases outside gene matches: 13. The CDR3 coding sequence is TGTGCCAGCAGCTTAGGGCCTCTCACAGGGGTCGGAACTGAAGCTTTCTTT. Residues: CASSLGPLTGVGTEAFF. Together with reference TRBV7-2 and TRBJ1-1, the CDR3 gives the full variable domain: GAGVSQSPSNKVTEKGKDVELRCDPISGHTALYWYRQSLGQGLEFLIYFQGNSAPDKSGLPSDRFSAERTGGSVSTLTIQRTQQEDSAVYLCASSLGPLTGVGTEAFFGQGTRLTVV.

This chain connects TRBV19 to TRBJ2-4, with D maybe TRBD2 (6 bases). Germline CDR1 reads LNHDA; CDR2 reads SQIVND (reference sequence). Trimming stripped 6 bases from V and 6 bases from J, with 18 bases between. The CDR3 has 15 residues. The CDR3 is CASSPSVGEGNIQYF. DNA of the CDR3: TGTGCCAGTAGCCCTAGCGTGGGTGAGGGAAACATTCAGTACTTC. The full variable domain, rest sourced from reference TRBV19 and TRBJ2-4, is DGGITQSPKYLFRKEGQNVTLSCEQNLNHDAMYWYRQDPGQGLRLIYYSQIVNDFQKGDIAEGYSVSREKKESFPLTVTSAQKNPTAFYLCASSPSVGEGNIQYFGAGTRLSVL.

In DNA form, the CDR3 reads TGTGCCAGCAGCTTAACAGGACAGTCCTACGAGCAGTACTTC. Encoded protein: CASSLTGQSYEQYF. The J gene is TRBJ2-7, the V gene TRBV5-6, with D perhaps matching TRBD1 (6 bases). Trimming took off 2 bases at V and 1 base at J, with 10 bases between the two ends. CDR3 size: 14 residues. Looked up from germline, CDR1 is SGHDT and CDR2 is YYEEEE.

The V gene is TRBV29-1, the J gene TRBJ1-1, with 8 bases aligning to TRBD1. The CDR3 length is 14 residues. Trimming removed 7 bases from V and 1 base from J; junction bases left unmatched: 8. Germline V CDR1 and CDR2: SQVTM, ANQGSEA. The CDR3 DNA is TGCAGCGCTCGACAGGGGTTGAGGAACACTGAAGCTTTCTTT. Its translation is CSARQGLRNTEAFF.

The chain employs TRBV6-5 and TRBJ1-2, with 8 bases aligning to TRBD1. The V segment lost 0 bases and the J segment 8 bases; nucleotides outside the gene matches: 8. The germline gives CDR1 MNHEY, CDR2 SVGAGI. The CDR3 is made up of 15 amino acids. The CDR3: CASSYSLNRGNGYTF. CDR3 nucleotide sequence: TGTGCCAGCAGTTACTCTCTAAACAGGGGGAACGGCTACACCTTC.

The chain carries TRBV30 and TRBJ2-7, with 10 bases identical to TRBD2. Trimming at V came to 3 bases and at J to 3 bases, leaving 11 bases not matched to a gene. This CDR3 is built from 16 residues. Germline CDR1 and CDR2: GTSNPN and SVGIG (reference sequence). The CDR3, as DNA: TGTGCCTGGAGGAGGGGGAGCGGGAGGGCCTACTACGAGCAGTACTTC. Translation: CAWRRGSGRAYYEQYF.